This T cell receptor beta chain was found in a study of blood T cells in healthy people across ages. Study observations and caveats: Observed TCR beta diversity showed a strong correlation with the percentage of naive T cells as measured by flow cytometry.

PCR was performed a second time for roughly 7 to 12 cycles using a sample-barcoded 5' primer and a J-beta primer mix. TCRdb processed the 5' RACE reads anew with MiXCR; each CDR3 protein has one entry. Of 1.5 million to 2 million distinct CDR3 sequences in the sample, roughly 32% were seen once. Germline assignment: CDR1 KGHSH and CDR2 LQKENI. J lost 5 bases, V lost 4 bases, and 13 bases had no gene match. The CDR3 loop spans 17 amino acids. Each individual donor underwent a draw of 8.5 to 10 milliliters of peripheral blood. Worth noting for this clonotype: Antigen specificity is unknown.

The receptor's source is a woman in her twenties or thirties in good health. Input material: blood. The chain joins TRBV18 to TRBJ1-2; 10 nucleotides align to TRBD1. The CDR3 nucleotides are TGTGCCAGCTCACAACTAACACCGGGACAGGGGTTGTATGGCTACACCTTC. Its translation is CASSQLTPGQGLYGYTF. Combining the CDR3 with reference TRBV18 and TRBJ1-2 gives the whole variable domain NAGVMQNPRHLVRRRGQEARLRCSPMKGHSHVYWYRQLPEEGLKFMVYLQKENIIDESGMPKERFSAEFPKEGPSILRIQQVVRGDSAAYFCASSQLTPGQGLYGYTFGSGTRLTVV.